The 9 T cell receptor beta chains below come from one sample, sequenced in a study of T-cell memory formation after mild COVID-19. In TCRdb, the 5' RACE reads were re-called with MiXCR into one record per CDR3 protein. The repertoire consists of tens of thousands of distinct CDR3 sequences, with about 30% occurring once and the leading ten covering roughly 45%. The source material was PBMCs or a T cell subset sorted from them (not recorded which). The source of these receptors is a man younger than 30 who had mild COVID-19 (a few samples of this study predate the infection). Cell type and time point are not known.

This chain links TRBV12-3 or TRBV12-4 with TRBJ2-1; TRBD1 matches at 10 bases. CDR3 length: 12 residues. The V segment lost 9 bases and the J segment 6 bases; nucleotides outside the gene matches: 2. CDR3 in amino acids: CARRDRGNEQFF. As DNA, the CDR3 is TGTGCCAGAAGGGACAGGGGCAATGAGCAGTTCTTC.

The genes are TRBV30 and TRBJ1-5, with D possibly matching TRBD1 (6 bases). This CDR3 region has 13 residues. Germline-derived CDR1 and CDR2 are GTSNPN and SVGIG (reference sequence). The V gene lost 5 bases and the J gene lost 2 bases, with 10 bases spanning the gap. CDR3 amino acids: CAWQQGGNQPQHF. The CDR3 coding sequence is TGTGCCTGGCAACAGGGCGGCAATCAGCCCCAGCATTTT.

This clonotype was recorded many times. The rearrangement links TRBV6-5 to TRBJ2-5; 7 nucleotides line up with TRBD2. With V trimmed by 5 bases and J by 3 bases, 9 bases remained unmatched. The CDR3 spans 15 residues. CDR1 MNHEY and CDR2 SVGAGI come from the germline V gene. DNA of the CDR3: TGTGCCAGCAGTCCTATCACTAGCGTAGAAGAGACCCAGTACTTC. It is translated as CASSPITSVEETQYF.

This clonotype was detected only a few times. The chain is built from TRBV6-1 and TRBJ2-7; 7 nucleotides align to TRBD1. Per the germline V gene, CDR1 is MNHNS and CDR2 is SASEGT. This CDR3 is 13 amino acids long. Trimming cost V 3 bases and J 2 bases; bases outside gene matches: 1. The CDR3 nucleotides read TGTGCCAGCAGTGAGGGACAGACCTACGAGCAGTACTTC. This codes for CASSEGQTYEQYF.

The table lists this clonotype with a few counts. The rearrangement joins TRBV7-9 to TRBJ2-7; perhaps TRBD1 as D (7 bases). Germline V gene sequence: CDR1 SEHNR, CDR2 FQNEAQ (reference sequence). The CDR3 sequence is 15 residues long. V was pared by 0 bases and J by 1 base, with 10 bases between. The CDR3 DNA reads TGTGCCAGCAGCTTAGCGCGGGACAGATCCTACGAGCAGTACTTC. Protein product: CASSLARDRSYEQYF.

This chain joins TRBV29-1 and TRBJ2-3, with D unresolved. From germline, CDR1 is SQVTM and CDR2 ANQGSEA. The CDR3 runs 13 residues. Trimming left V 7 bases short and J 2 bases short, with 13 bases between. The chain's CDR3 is CSARDGFTDTQYF. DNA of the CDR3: TGCAGCGCCCGTGACGGTTTCACAGATACGCAGTATTTT.

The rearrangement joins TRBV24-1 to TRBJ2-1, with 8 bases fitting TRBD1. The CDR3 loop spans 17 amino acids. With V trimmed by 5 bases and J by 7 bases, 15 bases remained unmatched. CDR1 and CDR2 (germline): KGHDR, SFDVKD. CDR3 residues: CATSALTGQGFPNEQFF. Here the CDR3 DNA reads TGTGCCACCAGTGCGCTGACTGGACAGGGCTTTCCGAATGAGCAGTTCTTC.

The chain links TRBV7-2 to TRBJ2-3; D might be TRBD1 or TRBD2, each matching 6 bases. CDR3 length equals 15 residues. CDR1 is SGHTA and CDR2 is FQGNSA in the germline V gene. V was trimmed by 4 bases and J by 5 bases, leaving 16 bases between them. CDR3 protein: CASSSDRHSGDTQYF. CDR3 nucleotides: TGTGCCAGCAGCTCCGACAGGCATAGCGGAGATACGCAGTATTTT. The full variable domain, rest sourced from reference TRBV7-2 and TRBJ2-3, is GAGVSQSPSNKVTEKGKDVELRCDPISGHTALYWYRQSLGQGLEFLIYFQGNSAPDKSGLPSDRFSAERTGGSVSTLTIQRTQQEDSAVYLCASSSDRHSGDTQYFGPGTRLTVL.

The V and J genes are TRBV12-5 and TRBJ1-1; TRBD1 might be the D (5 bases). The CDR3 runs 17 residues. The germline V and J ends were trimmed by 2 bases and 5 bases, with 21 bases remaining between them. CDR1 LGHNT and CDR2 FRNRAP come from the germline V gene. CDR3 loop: CASGLPPPGGMETEAFF. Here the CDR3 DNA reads TGTGCTAGTGGTTTGCCCCCCCCGGGGGGAATGGAGACTGAAGCTTTCTTT.